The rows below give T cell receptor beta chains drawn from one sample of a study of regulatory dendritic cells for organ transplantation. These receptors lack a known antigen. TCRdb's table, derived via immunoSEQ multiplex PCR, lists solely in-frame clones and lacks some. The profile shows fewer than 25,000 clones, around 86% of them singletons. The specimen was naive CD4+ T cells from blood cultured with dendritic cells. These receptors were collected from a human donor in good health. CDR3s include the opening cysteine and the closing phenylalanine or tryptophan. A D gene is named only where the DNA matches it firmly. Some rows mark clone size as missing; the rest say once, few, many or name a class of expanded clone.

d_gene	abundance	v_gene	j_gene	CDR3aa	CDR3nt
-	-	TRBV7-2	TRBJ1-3	CASSYSRVNSGNTIYF	TGTGCCAGCAGCTACTCCAGGGTGAACTCCGGAAACACCATATATTTT
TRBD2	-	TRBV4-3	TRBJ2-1	CASSPGTSGGAAYNEQFF	TGCGCCAGCAGCCCCGGGACTAGCGGGGGGGCAGCCTACAATGAGCAGTTCTTC
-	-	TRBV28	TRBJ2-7	CATDGGDRSYEQYF	TGTGCCACCGACGGGGGCGATCGATCCTACGAGCAGTACTTC
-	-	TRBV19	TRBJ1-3	CASSVLNIDSGNTIYF	TGTGCCAGTAGTGTCCTCAACATCGACTCTGGAAACACCATATATTTT
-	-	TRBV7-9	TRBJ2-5	CASRDITQETQYF	TGTGCCAGCAGAGACATCACCCAGGAGACCCAGTACTTC
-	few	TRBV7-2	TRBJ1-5	CASSFRPGGDSNQPQHF	TGTGCCAGCAGCTTCCGGCCGGGGGGCGATAGCAATCAGCCCCAGCATTTT
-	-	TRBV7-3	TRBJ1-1	CASSLTGNTEAFF	TGTGCCAGCAGCTTGACAGGGAACACTGAAGCTTTCTTT
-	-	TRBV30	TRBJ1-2	CAWRAGANYGYTF	TGTGCCTGGAGGGCTGGGGCGAACTATGGCTACACCTTC
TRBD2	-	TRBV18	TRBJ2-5	CASSPHTREGETQYF	TGTGCCAGCTCACCACATACCAGGGAGGGGGAGACCCAGTACTTC
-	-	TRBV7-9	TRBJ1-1	CASSLSGGRIWATEAFF	TGTGCCAGCAGCTTATCGGGGGGAAGGATTTGGGCCACTGAAGCTTTCTTT
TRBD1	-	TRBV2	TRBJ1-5	CASSKGQGDQPQHF	TGTGCCAGCAGCAAAGGACAGGGGGACCAGCCCCAGCATTTT
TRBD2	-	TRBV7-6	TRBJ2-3	CASRGRAGGPDTQYF	TGTGCCAGCAGGGGGCGAGCGGGAGGGCCAGATACGCAGTATTTT
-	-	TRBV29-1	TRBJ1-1	CSVVQVLNTEAFF	TGCAGCGTCGTACAGGTTCTGAACACTGAAGCTTTCTTT
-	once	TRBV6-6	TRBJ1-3	CASSRLSSGNTIYF	TGTGCCAGCAGTCGGTTAAGCTCTGGAAACACCATATATTTT
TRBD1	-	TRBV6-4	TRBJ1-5	CASSAGTGENQPQHF	TGTGCCAGCAGTGCGGGGACAGGGGAGAATCAGCCCCAGCATTTT
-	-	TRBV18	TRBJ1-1	CASSGGLGTEAFF	TGTGCCAGCTCTGGGGGGCTTGGAACTGAAGCTTTCTTT
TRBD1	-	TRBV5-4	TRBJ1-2	CASSLEGAHNGYTF	TGTGCCAGCAGCTTGGAGGGGGCGCATAATGGCTACACCTTC
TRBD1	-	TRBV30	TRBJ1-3	CAWTRDRVSHSGNTIYF	TGTGCCTGGACCCGAGACAGGGTCTCCCACTCTGGAAACACCATATATTTT
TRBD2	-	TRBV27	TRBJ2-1	CASSLYGTSGRVPYNEQFF	TGTGCCAGCAGTTTATACGGGACTAGCGGGAGGGTTCCGTACAATGAGCAGTTCTTC
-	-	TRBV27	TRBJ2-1	CASTTRTGYNEQFF	TGTGCCAGCACGACCCGGACGGGATACAATGAGCAGTTCTTC
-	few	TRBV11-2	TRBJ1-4	CASTDTGSVGEKLFF	TGTGCCAGCACCGATACAGGGAGTGTAGGTGAAAAACTGTTTTTT
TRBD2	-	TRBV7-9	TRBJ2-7	CASSSSGGYYEQYF	TGTGCCAGCAGCTCTAGCGGGGGGTACTACGAGCAGTACTTC
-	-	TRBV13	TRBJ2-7	CASSLLDRLSSYEQYF	TGTGCCAGCAGCCTATTAGACAGGCTGAGCTCCTACGAGCAGTACTTC
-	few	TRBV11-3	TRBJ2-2	CASSLSGGANTGELFF	TGTGCCAGCAGCTTGTCCGGGGGCGCGAACACCGGGGAGCTGTTTTTT
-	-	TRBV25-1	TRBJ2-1	CAGSDNRDSFNEQFF	TGTGCCGGCAGTGACAACCGGGATTCCTTTAATGAGCAGTTCTTC
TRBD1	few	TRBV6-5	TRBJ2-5	CASSYRDRAYF	TGTGCCAGCAGTTACCGAGACAGGGCGTACTTC
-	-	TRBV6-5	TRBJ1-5	CASSYGGTSNQPQHF	TGTGCCAGCAGTTACGGGGGTACGAGCAATCAGCCCCAGCATTTT
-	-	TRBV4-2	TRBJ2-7	CASSQDRTDAYEQYF	TGTGCCAGCAGTCAAGATCGGACTGACGCCTACGAGCAGTACTTC
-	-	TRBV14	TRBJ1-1	CASSRTPGSTEAFF	TGTGCCAGCAGCCGGACACCCGGAAGCACTGAAGCTTTCTTT
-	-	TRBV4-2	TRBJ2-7	CASSVRGEQYF	TGTGCCAGCAGCGTTCGGGGCGAGCAGTACTTC
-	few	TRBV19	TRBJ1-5	CASSIAGWNQPQHF	TGTGCCAGTAGTATAGCGGGGTGGAATCAGCCCCAGCATTTT
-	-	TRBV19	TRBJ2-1	CASSEDRAPRLASGDEQFF	TGTGCCAGTAGTGAAGACAGGGCCCCTCGACTAGCGTCTGGGGATGAGCAGTTCTTC
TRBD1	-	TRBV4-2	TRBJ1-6	CASSEPGQGLSPLHF	TGTGCCAGCAGCGAACCGGGACAGGGCCTATCACCCCTCCACTTT
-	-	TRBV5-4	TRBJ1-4	CASSLAPGRNEKLFF	TGTGCCAGCAGCTTGGCCCCAGGCAGGAATGAAAAACTGTTTTTT
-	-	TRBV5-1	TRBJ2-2	CASSLAPTGELFF	TGCGCCAGCAGCCTGGCCCCCACCGGGGAGCTGTTTTTT
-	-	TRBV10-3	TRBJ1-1	CAISEWGLTNTEAFF	TGTGCCATCAGTGAGTGGGGACTGACGAACACTGAAGCTTTCTTT
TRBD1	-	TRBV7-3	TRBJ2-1	CASSTDRGYNEQFF	TGTGCCAGCAGCACGGACAGGGGGTACAATGAGCAGTTCTTC
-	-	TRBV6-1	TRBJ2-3	CASSEITQSTDTQYF	TGTGCCAGCAGTGAAATCACACAATCCACAGATACGCAGTATTTT
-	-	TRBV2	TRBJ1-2	CASSPDPANYGYTF	TGTGCCAGCAGCCCCGACCCAGCTAACTATGGCTACACCTTC
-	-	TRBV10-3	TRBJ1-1	CAISAGEVENTEAFF	TGTGCCATCAGTGCCGGGGAGGTTGAGAACACTGAAGCTTTCTTT
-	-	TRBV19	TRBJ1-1	CASSLREATEAFF	TGTGCCAGTAGTTTACGGGAGGCCACTGAAGCTTTCTTT
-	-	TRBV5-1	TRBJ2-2	CASSLVGVPSTGELFF	TGCGCCAGCAGCTTGGTGGGGGTTCCCTCCACCGGGGAGCTGTTTTTT
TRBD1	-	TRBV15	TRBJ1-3	CATSRSYRGSGNTIYF	TGTGCCACCAGCAGAAGCTACAGGGGCTCTGGAAACACCATATATTTT
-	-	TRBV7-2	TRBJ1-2	CASSEGAWRPNYGYTF	TGTGCCAGCAGCGAAGGCGCGTGGAGGCCTAACTATGGCTACACCTTC
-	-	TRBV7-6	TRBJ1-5	CASSLGVAGAQHF	TGTGCCAGCAGCTTAGGGGTTGCGGGGGCCCAGCATTTT
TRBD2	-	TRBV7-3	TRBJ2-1	CASSLTRASGSEFSYNEQFF	TGTGCCAGCAGCTTAACGAGGGCTAGCGGGAGCGAATTTTCCTACAATGAGCAGTTCTTC